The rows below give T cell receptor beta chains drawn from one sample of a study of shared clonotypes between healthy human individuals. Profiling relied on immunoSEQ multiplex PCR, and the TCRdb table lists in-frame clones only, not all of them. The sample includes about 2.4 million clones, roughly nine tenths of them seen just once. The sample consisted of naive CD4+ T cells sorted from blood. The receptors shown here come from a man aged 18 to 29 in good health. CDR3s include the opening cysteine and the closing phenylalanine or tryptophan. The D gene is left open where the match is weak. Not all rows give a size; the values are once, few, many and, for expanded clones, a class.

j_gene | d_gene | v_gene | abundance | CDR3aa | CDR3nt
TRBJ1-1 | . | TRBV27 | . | CASSLEREVGTEAFF | TGTGCCAGCAGTTTAGAGAGGGAGGTGGGCACTGAAGCTTTCTTT
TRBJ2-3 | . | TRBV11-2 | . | CASSLGNTDTQYF | TGTGCCAGCAGCTTAGGCAACACAGATACGCAGTATTTT
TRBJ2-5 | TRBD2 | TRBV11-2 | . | CASSSLAGTETQYF | TGTGCCAGCAGCTCCCTAGCGGGAACAGAGACCCAGTACTTC
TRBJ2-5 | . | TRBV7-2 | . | CASSGRPLETQYF | TGTGCCAGCAGCGGACGACCCCTTGAGACCCAGTACTTC
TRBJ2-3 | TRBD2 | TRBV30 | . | CAWSVGAGGYDTQYF | TGTGCCTGGAGTGTCGGAGCGGGAGGATATGATACGCAGTATTTT
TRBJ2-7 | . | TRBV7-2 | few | CASSLGGAGYEQYF | TGTGCCAGCAGCTTAGGAGGGGCGGGGTACGAGCAGTACTTC
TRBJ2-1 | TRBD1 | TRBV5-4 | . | CASSLVGQGVYEQFF | TGTGCCAGCAGCTTGGTAGGACAGGGGGTGTATGAGCAGTTCTTC
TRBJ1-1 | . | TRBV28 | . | CASRMPGSTEAFF | TGTGCCAGCAGGATGCCCGGGTCCACTGAAGCTTTCTTT
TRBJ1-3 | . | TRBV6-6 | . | CASSFSTPGSGNTIYF | TGTGCCAGCAGTTTCTCAACACCGGGCTCTGGAAACACCATATATTTT
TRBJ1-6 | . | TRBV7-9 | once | CASSLPNSPLHF | TGTGCCAGCAGCTTACCAAATTCACCCCTCCACTTT
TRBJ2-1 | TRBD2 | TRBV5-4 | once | CASSFGTSVDNEQFF | TGTGCCAGCAGCTTCGGGACTAGCGTAGACAATGAGCAGTTCTTC
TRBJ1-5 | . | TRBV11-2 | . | CASSFSGGNQPQHF | TGTGCCAGCAGCTTTTCTGGAGGCAATCAGCCCCAGCATTTT
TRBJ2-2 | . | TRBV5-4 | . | CASSGRIGQNTGELFF | TGTGCCAGCAGCGGCCGTATCGGACAAAACACCGGGGAGCTGTTTTTT
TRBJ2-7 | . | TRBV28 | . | CASSQNYEQYF | TGTGCCAGCAGTCAGAACTACGAGCAGTACTTC
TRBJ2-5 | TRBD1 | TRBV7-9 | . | CASSSIGRGPETQYF | TGTGCCAGCAGCTCCATCGGCAGGGGGCCAGAGACCCAGTACTTC
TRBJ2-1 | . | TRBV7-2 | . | CASSLPPDWGNEQFF | TGTGCCAGCAGCTTACCCCCGGACTGGGGCAATGAGCAGTTCTTC